The present T cell receptor beta chain was sequenced within a study of T cell changes during pregnancy in multiple sclerosis. Generated by immunoSEQ multiplex PCR, the TCRdb table keeps only in-frame clones and is missing some. Of 35,000 to 50,000 clones listed, around nine tenths are singletons. The receptor was isolated from a female donor with multiple sclerosis, enrolled in a pregnancy study. The sequencing used CD4+ T cells from peripheral blood mononuclear cells, collected in the first trimester of pregnancy.

The CDR3: CASSESTYQGTSNTGELFF. The CDR3 DNA sequence: TGCGCCAGCAGTGAGAGTACCTACCAGGGGACCTCGAACACCGGGGAGCTGTTTTTT. The chain combines TRBV10-1 with TRBJ2-2; possible D gene TRBD1, 6 bases. The length of the CDR3 is 19 residues. Per germline, CDR1 WNHNN and CDR2 SYGVQD (reference sequence). Trimming took off 2 bases at V and 0 bases at J, with 19 bases between the two ends.